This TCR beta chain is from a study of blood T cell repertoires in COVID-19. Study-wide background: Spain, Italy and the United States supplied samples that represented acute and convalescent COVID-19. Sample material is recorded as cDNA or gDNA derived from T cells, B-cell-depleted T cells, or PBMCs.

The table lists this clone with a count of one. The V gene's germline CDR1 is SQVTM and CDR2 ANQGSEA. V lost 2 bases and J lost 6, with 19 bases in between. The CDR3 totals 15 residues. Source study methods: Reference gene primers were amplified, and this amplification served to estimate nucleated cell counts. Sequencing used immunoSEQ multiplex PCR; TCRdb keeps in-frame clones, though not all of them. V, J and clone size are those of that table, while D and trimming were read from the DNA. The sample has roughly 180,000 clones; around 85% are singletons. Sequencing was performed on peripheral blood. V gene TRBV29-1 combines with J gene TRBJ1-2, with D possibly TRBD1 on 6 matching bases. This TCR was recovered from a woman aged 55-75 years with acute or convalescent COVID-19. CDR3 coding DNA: TGCAGCGTTGAATCAGGGGTTAGGACAGAGGATGGCTACACCTTC. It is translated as CSVESGVRTEDGYTF. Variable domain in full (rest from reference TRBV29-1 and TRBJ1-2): SAVISQKPSRDICQRGTSLTIQCQVDSQVTMMFWYRQQPGQSLTLIATANQGSEATYESGFVIDKFPISRPNLTFSTLTVSNMSPEDSSIYLCSVESGVRTEDGYTFGSGTRLTVV.